The T cell receptor beta chain under discussion was sequenced for a study of cytomegalovirus exposure and HLA in healthy donors (dated by TCRdb to 2016 to 2017). Concerning the study at large: In an earlier analysis of some 550 of the donors, 276 Gb of sequence data and 100 million or so unique TCR beta sequences from about 190 million T cells were reported. The study aimed to test whether cataloging public T cell receptors could reveal signatures of past pathogen exposure. In addition to the first cohort of 666 subjects, a separate validation cohort of 120 different subjects was used. The number of donors typed differed by locus, with 629-630 for A, B, C, DRB1 and DQB1, roughly 550 for DQA1, about 610 for DPA1, and under 490 for DPB1. A few DR-DQ haplotypes were treated as single units for association and clustering because of strong linkage in the cohort. A later genetic analysis took genome-wide SNP genotypes for about 55% of the 666 donors and used that subset as a discovery cohort. The later analysis used no new phenotypic data to find candidate immune exposures, relying instead on TCR beta sequences and their occurrence across donors. Donor age, sex, ethnicity and CMV serostatus were collected together with the repertoire data. A later analysis re-analyzed previously published TCR beta repertoires from hundreds of donors and added high-resolution HLA genotyping to study TCR occurrence patterns. HLA typing covered class I and class II loci at four-digit resolution. All discovery cohort repertoires had been generated on a single sequencing platform. On average, over 200,000 unique TCR beta nucleotide sequences were sequenced per donor among 398 genotyped donors of the cohort, with roughly 18% of those sequences being non-productive. To predict cytomegalovirus infection status, the study brought together high-throughput TCR immunosequencing, statistical association of individual TCRs with disease status, and machine learning. An earlier analysis of approximately 640 of the donors applied high-throughput TCR beta sequencing to assess whether each TCR beta V gene segment acted as functional or pseudogenic. An early release covering approximately 600 HLA-typed donors comprised approximately 300 gigabases of sequencing data and approximately 80 million unique TCR sequences. The study used immunosequencing to profile the T cell repertoires of under 700 subjects and linked those repertoires to cytomegalovirus serostatus. Among the approximately 430 genotyped donors, around 81% belonged to the genetic ancestry cluster associated with self-reported Caucasian donors.

The CDR3, from cysteine to phenylalanine, totals 14 residues. Kept here is only the CDR3 DNA, which spans 42 bases and is read in frame from base 1. According to the germline V gene (reference sequence), CDR1 reads SGHNT and CDR2 reads YYREEE. Trimming takes 1 base from V and 7 bases from J, and the germline ends sit 9 bases apart. The cohort was made up of around 720 healthy bone marrow donors. At the time of sampling, every cohort member was nominally healthy, though immune exposures that went unrecorded were likely present. The donor tested CMV seropositive and was one of the 289 seropositive cohort members. A peripheral blood sample was collected from each donor, and TCR beta sequencing was performed on peripheral blood mononuclear cells. The Qiagen DNeasy Blood Extraction Kit was used to extract genomic DNA from the blood cell samples. Library preparation used the immunoSEQ multiplex PCR assay. The multiplex PCR relied on a mix of 60 forward primers for TCR Vbeta segments and 13 reverse primers for TCR Jbeta segments. The CDR3 region of rearranged TCR beta genes was amplified from genomic DNA by a multiplex PCR assay. On the Illumina HiSeq System, the amplified TCR beta libraries were sequenced as 87-base-pair reads. The original methods were these. In a later analysis, 80 million or so unique TCR beta chains were counted across the approximately 620 repertoires, and about 10 million of these chains were shared by at least two donors. Raw reads were error-corrected and collapsed into unique sequences by a nearest-neighbor algorithm in which closely related sequences were merged to remove PCR and sequencing errors. Alignment of CDR3 sequences to IMGT reference sequences was used to assign V, D and J gene segments. For a sequence to be retained, at least a six-nucleotide match to both a V gene segment and a J gene segment was required. A rearrangement counted as productive if the CDR3 had no stop codons and remained in frame with V and J, and every other rearrangement counted as non-productive. CDR3 was defined according to IMGT convention as the region running from the second conserved V-encoded cysteine to the conserved J-encoded phenylalanine. The earlier analysis of about 590 of the donors excluded sequences that lacked an unambiguous match to a single V gene segment. In an earlier analysis of a few hundred of the donors, V segments were called functional above 56.7% productive rearrangements and were called segregating when the between-donor standard deviation exceeded 5%. A statistical classification framework was built for diagnosing cytomegalovirus status from the catalog of TCR beta chain sequences. V and J gene assignment, in a later analysis, came from comparing TCR nucleotide sequences with IMGT/GENE-DB human TR gene sequences. Using the TCRdist pipeline, a later analysis assigned CDR3 sequences along with most-parsimonious VDJ recombination scenarios. In a later analysis, each TCR beta chain was defined by its CDR3 amino acid sequence together with its V-gene family, and reads lacking a unique V-gene family were excluded. As a way to deal with suspected cross-contamination and a sequencing artifact, a later analysis dropped 592 nucleotide sequences that were highly shared and had low generation probability. In a later analysis, a clonal expansion index for each public chain was calculated from normalized within-repertoire ranks of inferred template counts. Generation probabilities in a later analysis came from a VDJ recombination model fitted to out-of-frame rearrangements, and those results were checked against IGoR. Hypergeometric tests were used in a later analysis to score TCR-TCR, TCR-HLA and TCR-CMV co-occurrence, with a repertoire-size bias correction applied to the TCR pairs. In a later analysis, false discovery rates were estimated by permuting HLA or CMV assignments 20 times. In a later analysis, co-occurring TCRs were grouped with DBSCAN, and TCRdist sequence similarity was added when clustering was performed within HLA-allele-positive subsets. Repertoires with fewer than 30,000 or more than 120,000 public chains were left out of co-occurrence clustering, as were five repertoires with anomalous nucleotide sharing. The table was pulled from immuneACCESS by TCRdb, which kept in-frame rearrangements only. Such tables lose some clones; where checked, under half of the loss comes from unresolved V genes, and the rest has no known cause. V and J calls plus clone size are reproduced from that table; the DNA served to infer D and trimming. For this sample the table gives about 110,000 clones, of which 82% were detected only once. Of the sample, 2% to 3% is held by the ten largest clones.

On this clone itself: Its specific antigen is unknown. Base qualities are not provided; no much larger clone lies one nucleotide away.

Broader findings and caveats from the paper: When HLA alleles, especially DR and DQ, strongly co-occurred, TCR associations were difficult to assign to individual alleles. Roughly uniform sequencing depth across donors was assumed in presence/absence analyses, although this assumption may not hold. It was suggested by the authors that the approach could potentially be generalized to other disease states and immunological phenotypes. In an earlier analysis of about 600 of the donors, most TCR beta V segments appeared in productive rearrangements about 90% or about 30% of the time, broadly matching IMGT annotations. Because the 87-base-pair reads could not distinguish some IMGT-functional V segments, including TRBV6-2 and TRBV6-3, those segments were excluded. An association between a missense DCLRE1C variant and V-gene and J-gene trimming of TCR beta chains was found in a later genetic analysis and replicated in an independent cohort. A later analysis found that most CMV-associated TCR beta chains appeared HLA-restricted, with HLA associations seemingly driven largely by CMV exposure. The cohort was sequenced for TCR beta chains only, and without alpha or paired-chain data the features that could be detected were limited. Linkage disequilibrium might explain the correlated functional status among segregating V segments, but an unknown experimental factor could not be ruled out. Across donors, most TCR sequences were observed very rarely, whereas some public TCRs were present in many individuals. According to a later analysis, TCR association rates differed among HLA loci, with DRB1 alleles showing the most associated TCRs and HLA-C alleles showing the fewest. Several of the top co-occurrence clusters appeared to be linked to parvovirus B19, influenza, CMV and Epstein-Barr virus, according to a later analysis. Because HLA typing was missing for some donors at each locus, association tests included only the typed subset. A cluster of highly shared sequence variants was judged likely to be a technical artifact of the sequencing pipeline. In vitro tests confirmed that a few of the cytomegalovirus-associated TCR beta chains recognize cytomegalovirus antigens. A further reported finding was that TCR beta sequences accurately predicted the HLA-A and HLA-B alleles for most subjects in the first cohort. Approximately 18 rarely observed V segments, including chromosome 9 orphons, were excluded from the earlier analysis of about 610 of the donors because counts were too low. Specific HLA alleles were associated with 16,951 TCR beta sequences at a false discovery rate of 0.05 in a later analysis. A later genetic analysis reported fewer N-insertions in productive TCRs among donors in an Asian-associated ancestry cluster than the roughly 690-donor mean. A total of 150 to 200 TCR beta chains were listed by the study as associated with cytomegalovirus. The classifier was reported to diagnose cytomegalovirus status with high specificity and sensitivity in both the original cohort and the validation cohort. Immune exposure information for the cohort was limited to CMV serostatus. Compared with equally common non-associated chains, HLA-associated TCR beta chains in a later analysis were more clonally expanded and had lower generation probabilities.

This receptor was taken from a man aged 25-40 years in good health and CMV-seropositive. The sequenced material came from PBMCs. Recombination connected TRBV5-4 to TRBJ1-6, with TRBD1 tentatively as D gene (5 bases match). The CDR3 amino acid sequence is: CASSLQGWNSPLHF. DNA sequence: TGTGCCAGCAGCTTGCAGGGTTGGAATTCACCCCTCCACTTT.